These T cell receptor beta chains were read from a single sample in a study of CXCR3-negative and CXCR3-positive naive CD8 T cells. No DNA is given; TCRdb re-called the 5' RACE reads and lists each CDR3 protein once. Recorded here are fewer than 60,000 distinct CDR3 sequences; the top ten clones represent under 25%. The sample taken for sequencing was memory CD8+ T cells from blood. These receptors were collected from a human donor in good health. Some clones in this sample may be carry-over from other donors' samples. Both conserved end residues are part of each CDR3.

V,J,length,CDR3
TRBV12-3/TRBV12-4,TRBJ1-2,13,CASSLGGYYGYTF
TRBV28,TRBJ2-5,13,CASSRGNQETQYF
TRBV6-2/TRBV6-3,TRBJ2-1,15,CASSPWEENLHEQFF
TRBV29-1,TRBJ1-2,11,CSTDRPLGYTF
TRBV15,TRBJ1-1,17,CATSRDEGPNMNTEAFF
TRBV7-9,TRBJ2-1,16,CASSGFHGTLYNEQFF
TRBV20-1,TRBJ1-3,13,CSARTGDGNTIYF
TRBV7-2,TRBJ2-3,14,CASSLAGGQDTQYF
TRBV20-1,TRBJ2-7,14,CSASSGTSSVEQYF
TRBV5-1,TRBJ2-7,16,CASSFGPRGETYEQYF
TRBV29-1,TRBJ2-3,13,CSVVRGDTDTQYF
TRBV7-9,TRBJ2-1,16,CASSPRGGLSYNEQFF
TRBV28,TRBJ2-4,15,CASSFRGLAKNIQYF
TRBV14,TRBJ2-1,16,CASSQGGASKYNEQFF
TRBV18,TRBJ2-3,15,CASSPNGGATDTQYF
TRBV11-2,TRBJ2-4,17,CASSSALHRDPKNIQYF
TRBV27,TRBJ1-4,11,CASKSGEKLFF
TRBV5-1,TRBJ2-1,16,CASSPNRGITYNEQFF
TRBV7-2,TRBJ2-7,13,CASSSGFTYEQYF
TRBV29-1,TRBJ2-1,12,CSVEAKAGEQFF
TRBV5-6,TRBJ1-5,12,CASSLGNQPQHF
TRBV30,TRBJ2-1,14,CAQLLAGTYNEQFF
TRBV29-1,TRBJ2-4,13,CSVEGGQEDIQYF
TRBV29-1,TRBJ1-1,13,CSVVQPMNTEAFF
TRBV5-1,TRBJ2-7,15,CASSLGGGSTYEQYF
TRBV19,TRBJ2-7,14,CATSRLGASYEQYF
TRBV12-3/TRBV12-4,TRBJ2-2,16,CASGWLAGPNTGELFF
TRBV27,TRBJ1-2,14,CASSFTAENYGYTF
TRBV29-1,TRBJ2-1,14,CSVETILLDSEQFF
TRBV7-2,TRBJ1-1,15,CASSFTGGLNTEAFF
TRBV4-2,TRBJ2-1,16,CASSQEASGGYNEQFF
TRBV6-5,TRBJ2-1,15,CASGLAGGNYNEQFF
TRBV12-3/TRBV12-4,TRBJ2-7,12,CASSLWGDEQYF
TRBV7-3,TRBJ2-5,15,CASSGIRDIQETQYF
TRBV7-2,TRBJ2-1,16,CASSTPLEESYNEQFF
TRBV7-2,TRBJ2-3,17,CASSFALAGGWTDTQYF
TRBV6-5,TRBJ2-7,14,CASSYTTGSYEQYF
TRBV12-3/TRBV12-4,TRBJ2-2,19,CASSLTTGQKAANTGELFF
TRBV4-1,TRBJ1-4,14,CASSQEIAGQVVFF
TRBV7-9,TRBJ1-4,14,CASSLQATNEKLFF